This section outlines one T cell receptor (beta chain) sequence together with its context. Its antigen is not identified. This entry comes from a study of PD-1 blockade in classical Hodgkin lymphoma. Germline loops: CDR1 SGHRS, CDR2 YFSETQ. The germline V and J ends were trimmed by 3 bases and 3 bases, with 13 bases remaining between them. The CDR3 has 14 amino acids. TCRdb's table, derived via immunoSEQ multiplex PCR, lists solely in-frame clones and lacks some. Counted here are some 96,000 clones, approximately 88% occurring once; the ten biggest clones make up 12%. Overall study findings and caveats: Complete responders' baseline diversity resembled that of newly diagnosed patients.

Each patient relapsed following autologous stem cell transplantation, and prior brentuximab vedotin exposure differed. The source of this sequence is a human donor with classical Hodgkin lymphoma. J is TRBJ2-7 and V is TRBV5-1; D is perhaps TRBD2 (5 bases). The sample in question was peripheral blood mononuclear cells (PBMCs), obtained at baseline. CDR3 DNA sequence: TGCGCCAGCAGCTCCGGACTGGGCCTCTACGAGCAGTACTTC. Its translation is CASSSGLGLYEQYF.